A single sample is the source of the 18 T cell receptor beta chains below, sequenced in a study of beta chain features in type 1 diabetes. These receptors are not linked to any known antigen. Study-level results: TCRB CDR3 length was moderately but significantly reduced in all four CD4+ subsets of Type 1 diabetes patients.

The authors reverse transcribed all of the isolated RNA, so sequencing captured expressed TCRB transcripts. The protocol was immunoSEQ multiplex PCR, while the TCRdb copy is restricted to in-frame clones and leaves out a portion. The data contain 100,000 to 150,000 clones, around 16% of them singletons. Material: central memory CD4+ T cells from blood. The receptor source for this set is a young man with type 1 diabetes.

This clone was recorded many times. Distinct nucleotide sequences in the sample also encode this CDR3. This chain connects TRBV18 to TRBJ2-6, with D tentatively TRBD1 or TRBD2 (5 bases each). Germline assignment: CDR1 KGHSH and CDR2 LQKENI. Trimming stripped 6 bases from V and 0 bases from J, with 9 bases between. This CDR3 has 15 amino acids. The CDR3 bases are TGTGCCAGCTCCCCGGGGACCTCTGGGGCCAACGTCCTGACTTTC. This gives the protein CASSPGTSGANVLTF.

The genes are TRBV7-9 and TRBJ2-5, with D perhaps being TRBD1 or TRBD2 (5 bases each). The germline V gene has CDR1 SEHNR and CDR2 FQNEAQ (reference sequence). This CDR3 has 12 amino acids. Trimming took off 6 bases at V and 6 bases at J, with 11 bases between the two ends. CDR3 DNA sequence: TGTGCCAGCAGTTCGACGGGGCAGACCCAGTACTTC. Protein: CASSSTGQTQYF.

This sequence joins TRBV25-1 and TRBJ1-1; D uncertain. Between the trimmed V and J ends, which lost 3 bases and 5 bases, there was a span of 10 bases. From germline, CDR1 is MGHDK and CDR2 SYGVNS. CDR3 size: 13 residues. In DNA, the CDR3 is TGTGCCAGCAGTGAGCGGAAGTCAACTGAAGCTTTCTTT. It is translated as CASSERKSTEAFF.

The V and J genes are TRBV5-4 and TRBJ1-1, with 7 bases matching TRBD1. The CDR3 length is 15 residues. Germline-derived CDR1 and CDR2 are SGHNT and YYREEE (reference sequence). V shed 4 bases and J 2 bases; nucleotides not matched to a gene: 8. CDR3 nucleotide sequence: TGTGCCAGCAGCCCCAGCCGGGACAGAAACACTGAAGCTTTCTTT. Its protein is CASSPSRDRNTEAFF.

The CDR3 nucleotides are TGCGCCAGCAGCCAAGAGGGGACGGGTACGCAGTATTTT. Protein sequence: CASSQEGTGTQYF. The V call is TRBV4-3, the J call TRBJ2-3; the D call may be TRBD1 or TRBD2 (5 bases each). Looked up from germline, CDR1 is LGHNA and CDR2 is YSLEER. V was clipped by 0 bases and J by 8 bases, with 9 bases between them. The CDR3 extends over 13 amino acids.

This clone was counted at least ten times. The V call is TRBV27, the J call TRBJ2-1; D might be TRBD1 or TRBD2, each matching 5 bases. The V end lost 4 bases, the J end lost 3 bases, and 16 bases lay between the germline ends. CDR3 length equals 16 residues. Germline V gene data show CDR1 as MNHEY and CDR2 as SMNVEV (reference sequence). CDR3 amino acids: CASSSRGRGDYNEQFF. The CDR3 coding sequence is TGTGCCAGCAGTTCCCGGGGACGCGGAGACTACAATGAGCAGTTCTTC.

This clone has more than one count but fewer than ten. V is TRBV18 and J is TRBJ1-4; 7 bases line up with TRBD1. The length of the CDR3 is 13 residues. Germline V gives CDR1 KGHSH, CDR2 LQKENI. V shed 8 bases, J shed 8 bases, and the junction held 8 bases outside the gene matches. CDR3 sequence: CASHNRTGEKLFF. The CDR3 DNA sequence: TGTGCCAGCCATAATCGGACAGGAGAAAAACTGTTTTTT.

This clone occurred a few times. J is TRBJ2-7 and V is TRBV5-1; TRBD1 matches 12 bases. Losses at the gene ends were 4 bases for V and 1 base for J; bases not matched to a gene: 3. In germline, CDR1 is SGHRS, CDR2 YFSETQ. The CDR3 sequence is 15 residues long. The CDR3 bases are TGCGCCAGCAGCGGGACAGGGGGCCCTTCCTACGAGCAGTACTTC. Its translation is CASSGTGGPSYEQYF.

The CDR3 coding sequence is TGTGCCAGCAGTTTGGTCGCGAGCACAGATACGCAGTATTTT. Translated: CASSLVASTDTQYF. V usage is TRBV27 and J usage is TRBJ2-3; D is undetermined. The CDR3 consists of 14 residues. V was trimmed by 3 bases and J by 0 bases, leaving 7 bases between them. CDR1 is MNHEY, CDR2 SMNVEV, per germline (reference sequence).

V is TRBV6-5 and J is TRBJ1-1; D call uncertain. The CDR3 totals 12 residues. CDR1 is MNHEY and CDR2 is SVGAGI in the germline V gene. Between the trimmed V and J ends, which lost 6 bases and 2 bases, there was a span of 7 bases. The CDR3 region is CASSPRNTEAFF. CDR3 DNA: TGTGCCAGCAGCCCAAGAAACACTGAAGCTTTCTTT.

This chain connects TRBV15 to TRBJ1-2; TRBD1 matches at 7 bases. V was clipped by 1 base and J by 9 bases; unmatched bases: 11. CDR1 and CDR2 (germline): LNHNV, YYDKDF (reference sequence). The CDR3 runs to 15 residues. The CDR3 loop is CATSRGIQGLYRYTF. CDR3 DNA: TGTGCCACCAGCAGAGGCATACAGGGGCTTTACCGCTACACCTTC.

On this clone: This may arise from a read error, as a much more abundant clone is one base away. The same CDR3 arises from other DNA sequences in this sample as well. In nucleotides, the CDR3 is TGTGCCTGGGGGGGATATACCACTGAAGCATTCTTT. It codes for CAWGGYTTEAFF. The chain uses TRBV30 and TRBJ1-1; tentatively, D is TRBD1 (5 bases). The CDR3 spans 12 residues. CDR1 is GTSNPN and CDR2 is SVGIG in the germline V gene (reference sequence).

The J gene is TRBJ1-4, the V gene TRBV18; weak D call: TRBD1 (6 bases). Trimming took off 3 bases at V and 1 base at J, with 24 bases between the two ends. Per the germline V gene, CDR1 is KGHSH and CDR2 is LQKENI. The CDR3 covers 20 residues. The CDR3 reads CASSPFRSRTELQTNEKLFF. The CDR3, as DNA: TGTGCCAGCTCACCCTTTAGGTCCCGGACAGAACTGCAAACTAATGAAAAACTGTTTTTT.

The rearrangement links TRBV4-2 to TRBJ2-1; D could derive from TRBD1 or TRBD2 (5 bases each). Trimming pared 3 bases from V and 7 bases from J, leaving 13 bases between. The CDR3 runs 14 residues. Germline V gives CDR1 LGHNA, CDR2 YNFKEQ. CDR3 nucleotide sequence: TGTGCCAGCAGCCATGCCGAGGGGTCTAATGAGCAGTTCTTC. Its translation: CASSHAEGSNEQFF.

J is TRBJ2-1 and V is TRBV7-9; a weak D match, TRBD1 (7 bases). Trimming left V 3 bases short and J 8 bases short, with 8 bases between. The germline gives CDR1 SEHNR, CDR2 FQNEAQ (reference sequence). The CDR3 covers 12 residues. CDR3 DNA sequence: TGTGCCAGCAGCTTCAGGGGGGATGAGCAGTTCTTC. Translating gives CASSFRGDEQFF.

The chain uses TRBV7-2 and TRBJ2-5; 9 bases align to TRBD2. Germline V CDR1 and CDR2: SGHTA, FQGNSA. V dropped 5 bases and J dropped 1; count of bases not matched to a gene: 8. The CDR3 sequence is 16 residues long. The CDR3 spells CASSPNPSGIQETQYF. As DNA, the CDR3 is TGTGCCAGCAGCCCTAACCCTAGCGGGATCCAAGAGACCCAGTACTTC.

This clone was picked up a small number of times. The V gene is TRBV4-3, the J gene TRBJ2-3; 7 nucleotides line up with TRBD2. Germline V gene sequence: CDR1 LGHNA, CDR2 YSLEER. This CDR3 region has 14 residues. J lost 6 bases, V lost 2 bases, and 5 bases had no gene match. CDR3 residues: CASSQRTRADTQYF. The CDR3 nucleotides are TGCGCCAGCAGCCAACGGACTAGGGCGGATACGCAGTATTTT.

The rearrangement links TRBV30 to TRBJ1-6; D is unclear. Germline V gene sequence: CDR1 GTSNPN, CDR2 SVGIG (reference sequence). V was clipped by 1 base and J by 8 bases, with 6 bases between them. The CDR3 loop spans 12 amino acids. The CDR3 loop is CAWSEQHSPLHF. CDR3 in DNA: TGTGCCTGGAGTGAACAGCATTCACCCCTCCACTTT.